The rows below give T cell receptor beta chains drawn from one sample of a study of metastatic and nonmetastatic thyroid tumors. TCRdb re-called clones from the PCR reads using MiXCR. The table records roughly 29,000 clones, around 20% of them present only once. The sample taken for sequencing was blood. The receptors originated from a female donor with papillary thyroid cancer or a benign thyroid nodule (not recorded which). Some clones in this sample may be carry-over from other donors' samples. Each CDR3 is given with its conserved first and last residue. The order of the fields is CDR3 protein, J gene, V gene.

CDR3 protein: CASSEGRFDGYTF
J gene: TRBJ1-2
V gene: TRBV2

CDR3 protein: CASSLESGYSNQPQHF
J gene: TRBJ1-5
V gene: TRBV7-8

CDR3 protein: CASSLVAGGRNEQFF
J gene: TRBJ2-1
V gene: TRBV5-1

CDR3 protein: CAWSVLGVSSRGFYGYTF
J gene: TRBJ1-2
V gene: TRBV30

CDR3 protein: CASSSVTKTSGRAGTGELFF
J gene: TRBJ2-2
V gene: TRBV6-6

CDR3 protein: CASSKFSGNTIYF
J gene: TRBJ1-3
V gene: TRBV27

CDR3 protein: CASSSGGQGKQYF
J gene: TRBJ2-7
V gene: TRBV7-9

CDR3 protein: CSALWGRYNEQFF
J gene: TRBJ2-1
V gene: TRBV20-1

CDR3 protein: CASSPPGVGGYTF
J gene: TRBJ1-2
V gene: TRBV28

CDR3 protein: CAWSYLEGAAEQYF
J gene: TRBJ2-7
V gene: TRBV30

CDR3 protein: CASSQGDRGHGYTF
J gene: TRBJ1-2
V gene: TRBV4-1

CDR3 protein: CASSPRSSGDVLTF
J gene: TRBJ2-6
V gene: TRBV28

CDR3 protein: CSARVGGAGMGQPQHF
J gene: TRBJ1-5
V gene: TRBV20-1

CDR3 protein: CASSFRASQWLETQYF
J gene: TRBJ2-5
V gene: TRBV5-6

CDR3 protein: CAISDLSSQAGYGYTF
J gene: TRBJ1-2
V gene: TRBV10-3

CDR3 protein: CASSPLGQGVLNQPQHF
J gene: TRBJ1-5
V gene: TRBV6-2/TRBV6-3

CDR3 protein: CASKTGSPTDTQYF
J gene: TRBJ2-3
V gene: TRBV19

CDR3 protein: CASSIGTSGRGNEQFF
J gene: TRBJ2-1
V gene: TRBV19

CDR3 protein: CASSRGGATEAFF
J gene: TRBJ1-1
V gene: TRBV6-1

CDR3 protein: CASRRTVDSYGYTF
J gene: TRBJ1-2
V gene: TRBV27

CDR3 protein: CASSLWGGEQYF
J gene: TRBJ2-7
V gene: TRBV12-3/TRBV12-4

CDR3 protein: CASSFQGARGNTIYF
J gene: TRBJ1-3
V gene: TRBV9

CDR3 protein: CASGPRGGGTEAFF
J gene: TRBJ1-1
V gene: TRBV13

CDR3 protein: CASSVGGRGYEQYF
J gene: TRBJ2-7
V gene: TRBV2

CDR3 protein: CASNESAGRYEQYF
J gene: TRBJ2-7
V gene: TRBV7-9

CDR3 protein: CASSPGTGYTF
J gene: TRBJ1-2
V gene: TRBV12-3/TRBV12-4

CDR3 protein: CACSLLVVSGRLDYGYTF
J gene: TRBJ1-2
V gene: TRBV28

CDR3 protein: CAIKSGTGGNRPQHF
J gene: TRBJ1-5
V gene: TRBV2

CDR3 protein: CASSGGTMETQYF
J gene: TRBJ2-5
V gene: TRBV6-1

CDR3 protein: CASSLGSAKNIQYF
J gene: TRBJ2-4
V gene: TRBV5-6

CDR3 protein: CAWSVLYGLAGGHEQFF
J gene: TRBJ2-1
V gene: TRBV30

CDR3 protein: CASSLRRGASADTQYF
J gene: TRBJ2-3
V gene: TRBV12-3/TRBV12-4

CDR3 protein: CSASNWAAGYEQYF
J gene: TRBJ2-7
V gene: TRBV20-1

CDR3 protein: CASSSQPGEQYF
J gene: TRBJ2-7
V gene: TRBV12-3/TRBV12-4

CDR3 protein: CASSVQAGDQPQHF
J gene: TRBJ1-5
V gene: TRBV6-4

CDR3 protein: CASGSGQVYTF
J gene: TRBJ1-2
V gene: TRBV19

CDR3 protein: CASDTSGSFGEQYF
J gene: TRBJ2-7
V gene: TRBV6-1

CDR3 protein: CARERGRNTGELFF
J gene: TRBJ2-2
V gene: TRBV9

CDR3 protein: CASSFASRYNEQFF
J gene: TRBJ2-1
V gene: TRBV6-1

CDR3 protein: CASGAGAEGSGANVLTF
J gene: TRBJ2-6
V gene: TRBV2

CDR3 protein: CASSVGGNEQFF
J gene: TRBJ2-1
V gene: TRBV7-8

CDR3 protein: CATSRWTGTGSNEKLFF
J gene: TRBJ1-4
V gene: TRBV15

CDR3 protein: CASSPEQTRQDMFF
J gene: TRBJ2-2
V gene: TRBV5-4

CDR3 protein: CASSPLRGADQPQHF
J gene: TRBJ1-5
V gene: TRBV19

CDR3 protein: CASSRYGTENSNQPQHF
J gene: TRBJ1-5
V gene: TRBV19

CDR3 protein: CASSKSEGFNTEAFF
J gene: TRBJ1-1
V gene: TRBV4-1

CDR3 protein: CASSISGGRNNQPQHF
J gene: TRBJ1-5
V gene: TRBV19

CDR3 protein: CASSLARVGTGELFF
J gene: TRBJ2-2
V gene: TRBV7-2

CDR3 protein: CASSFRTSGNNEQFF
J gene: TRBJ2-1
V gene: TRBV27

CDR3 protein: CASGLGGLGTNEQLF
J gene: TRBJ2-1
V gene: TRBV11-2